This T cell receptor beta chain emerged from a study of blood T cell repertoires in COVID-19. Across the whole study: The cDNA or gDNA used as material had been derived from T cells, B-cell-depleted T cells, or PBMCs.

Using immunoSEQ multiplex PCR, the repertoire was profiled, and TCRdb retains in-frame clones only, with some absent. There are some 160,000 clones in the sample; 78% occur only once, and about 15% lies in the top ten. This clonotype originated in a woman aged 80 or over with acute or convalescent COVID-19. What was sequenced was peripheral blood.

CDR3 sequence (DNA): TGTGCCAGCAGTTCTACCCTCGACAGGGGTAAGCAGTTCTTC. This encodes CASSSTLDRGKQFF. This sequence joins TRBV27 and TRBJ2-1; 8 bases align to TRBD1. The CDR3 covers 14 residues. From germline, CDR1 is MNHEY and CDR2 SMNVEV (reference sequence). V dropped 4 bases and J dropped 11; count of bases not matched to a gene: 10.